The entry that follows covers one TCR beta chain sequence. Its antigen is as yet unknown. This sample was included in a study of graft-versus-host responses after intestinal transplantation. Overall study context: Uniformly, recipients were administered anti-thymocyte globulin induction with subsequent tacrolimus and steroids for roughly three years.

J lost 3 bases, V lost 1 base, and 4 bases had no gene match. The CDR3 length is 15 residues. The germline CDR1 and CDR2 sequences are SGDLS and YYNGEE. Study conclusions and caveats: Across patients carrying graft-donor T cell macrochimerism, allografts held high graft-versus-host to host-versus-graft clonal ratios. The marrow of recipients harbored GvH clones, and ileum or blood showed some of them first.

Produced via immunoSEQ multiplex PCR; TCRdb's table is partial and in-frame only. The profile shows over 15,000 clones, over 75% of them singletons. The receptor's source is a human patient who received an intestinal transplant, so some T cells may come from the graft donor. The source material was PBMCs, sampled 14 days after transplant. This chain connects TRBV9 to TRBJ2-1; 7 positions agree with TRBD2. In DNA, the CDR3 is TGTGCCAGCAGCGTACAGGCTAGCGGCTACAATGAGCAGTTCTTC. Amino acid sequence: CASSVQASGYNEQFF.